This T cell receptor (beta chain) was recorded in a study of T cell repertoires in cytomegalovirus infection. On the study more broadly: The public TCR beta signatures pointed to both CMV infection and matching HLA type. Findings and limits, study-wide: Clonotype analysis showed dominance of the ex vivo response by HLA-C-restricted CMV-specific TCR beta clonotypes. Carriage of CMV together with the relevant HLA was identifiable through cumulative public TCR beta family frequency.

Per germline, CDR1 LNHNV and CDR2 YYDKDF (reference sequence). The V gene end was trimmed by 5 bases and the J gene end by 0 bases; junction bases not matched to a gene: 8. This CDR3 has 18 amino acids. TCRdb redid the calling of the reads with MiXCR, one entry per CDR3 protein. This sample has 250,000 or so distinct CDR3 sequences, with over 15% found just once. Turning to this clonotype: Its specificity is not known.

J is TRBJ1-4 and V is TRBV15; 11 nucleotides match TRBD1. The sample comprised CD8+ T cells from PBMCs. This TCR derives from a human donor in good health (CMV status not recorded). Some clones in this sample may be carry-over from other donors' samples. The CDR3 nucleotides are TGTGCCACCAGCTGGAACCGGGACAGGGGGACAACTAATGAAAAACTGTTTTTT. It is translated as CATSWNRDRGTTNEKLFF.